What follows are 6 T cell receptor beta chains derived from one specimen sequenced in a study of blood T cell repertoires in COVID-19. Assay: immunoSEQ multiplex PCR; the TCRdb copy retains only in-frame clones and omits some. The profile shows 400,000 to 550,000 clones, roughly 91% of them singletons. The sample comprised peripheral blood. Receptor source: a woman aged 25 to 39 with acute or convalescent COVID-19.

The CDR3 region is CASSSGGPGWTGELFF. The DNA for the CDR3 is TGTGCCAGTAGTAGCGGAGGACCTGGATGGACCGGGGAGCTGTTTTTT. The chain couples TRBV19 to TRBJ2-2; D possibly corresponds to TRBD2 (5 bases). Germline V CDR1 and CDR2: LNHDA, SQIVND (reference sequence). The CDR3 is made up of 16 amino acids. Trimming took off 4 bases at V and 5 bases at J, with 17 bases between the two ends.

This clone was seen a few times. The CDR3 DNA follows: TGCGCCAGCAGTCAATCGAGCCACCAAGAGACCCAGTACTTC. Translating it yields CASSQSSHQETQYF. The chain combines TRBV23-1 with TRBJ2-5; D uncertain. TRBV23-1 is noted as an ORF with a role that remains uncertain. This CDR3 comprises 14 residues. V was cut by 0 bases and J by 0 bases, with 5 bases left in between.

The chain recombines TRBV19 with TRBJ2-7; TRBD2 matches at 7 bases. V lost 3 bases to trimming and J lost 1 base; unmatched junction nucleotides: 12. CDR3 size: 17 residues. Per germline, CDR1 LNHDA and CDR2 SQIVND (reference sequence). The CDR3 sequence is CASSIRIASGDSYEQYF. CDR3 nucleotides: TGTGCCAGTAGTATTAGGATCGCTAGCGGAGATTCCTACGAGCAGTACTTC.

A single count supports this clone. This chain uses TRBV4-1 with TRBJ1-1; D is unresolved. V shed 0 bases and J shed 3 bases, with 8 bases lying between them. Germline lookup yields CDR1 MGHRA and CDR2 YSYEKL. This CDR3 has 14 residues. The CDR3: CASSQDGEYTEAFF. CDR3 sequence (DNA): TGCGCCAGCAGCCAAGATGGGGAGTACACTGAAGCTTTCTTT.

The chain has TRBV6-5 and TRBJ1-2; no definite D call. The CDR3 spans 11 residues. CDR1 is MNHEY and CDR2 is SVGAGI in the germline V gene. V lost 7 bases, J lost 6 bases, and 9 bases lay in between. Here the CDR3 reads CASKNNNGYTF. CDR3 DNA: TGTGCCAGCAAAAACAATAATGGCTACACCTTC.

This clone was found once. The chain joins TRBV7-2 to TRBJ1-5; no firm D call. Germline CDR1 and CDR2: SGHTA and FQGNSA. Trimming left V 2 bases short and J 0 bases short, with 8 bases between. This CDR3 contains 15 residues. The CDR3 sequence is CASSLSYGSNQPQHF. The DNA for the CDR3 is TGTGCCAGCAGCTTAAGCTACGGTAGCAATCAGCCCCAGCATTTT.